This entry features one T cell receptor beta chain sequence. Its target is not known. The repertoire was sequenced with immunoSEQ multiplex PCR; TCRdb's copy has only in-frame clones and lacks some. The sample holds about 100,000 clones, around 90% seen once. The CDR3 is 16 amino acids. From germline, CDR1 is KGHDR and CDR2 SFDVKD. V gave up 3 bases and J gave up 5 bases; unmatched junction bases: 7. This record comes from a study of T cell responses to AZD1222 COVID-19 vaccine. General study findings and limits: CD4 TCRs associated with vaccination spanned spike, dominating at 160-218 and 743-854. Only a handful of AZD1222 recipients tested seropositive at baseline. Close to half of spike-specific TCRs reportedly recognize unmutated variant regions. Clonal diversity may have been underestimated in mostly white British donors.

The specimen comprised peripheral blood, sampled on day 0 of AZD1222 vaccination. This rearrangement joins TRBV24-1 to TRBJ2-5; TRBD2 aligns across 11 bases. The TCR originated in an adult in good health. The CDR3 reads CATSDTGLAEGETQYF. The CDR3 coding sequence is TGTGCCACCAGTGATACGGGACTAGCGGAGGGGGAGACCCAGTACTTC.